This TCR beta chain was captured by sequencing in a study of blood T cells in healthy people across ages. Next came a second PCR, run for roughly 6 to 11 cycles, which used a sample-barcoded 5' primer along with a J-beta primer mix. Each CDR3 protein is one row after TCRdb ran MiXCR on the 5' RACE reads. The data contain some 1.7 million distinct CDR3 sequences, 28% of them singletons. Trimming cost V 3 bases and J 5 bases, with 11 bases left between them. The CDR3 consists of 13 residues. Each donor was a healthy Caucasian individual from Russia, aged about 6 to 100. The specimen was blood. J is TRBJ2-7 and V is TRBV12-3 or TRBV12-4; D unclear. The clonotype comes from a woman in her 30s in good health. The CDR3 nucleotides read TGTGCCAGCAGTTTTGGGAACGTTGACGAGCAGTACTTC. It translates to CASSFGNVDEQYF.